This T cell receptor beta chain was obtained from a study of cytomegalovirus exposure and HLA in healthy donors. Study-level results: In an earlier analysis, most TCR beta V segments were productive about 87% or about 30% of the time. Judged likely to be a sequencing artifact was a cluster of highly shared sequence variants. Upon later analysis, HLA-associated TCR beta chains proved more clonally expanded than other, equally common chains. Several V segments, TRBV6-2 and TRBV6-3 among them, could not be told apart and were dropped.

For this clone: Its antigen is undetermined.

The PCR used 60 Vbeta and 13 Jbeta primers. Repertoires were generated with immunoSEQ multiplex PCR, while TCRdb's copy carries only in-frame clones and drops some. The sample yields some 93,000 clones, roughly 9.4% seen once. Germline CDR1 is MNHEY and CDR2 is SMNVEV (reference sequence). J gave up 6 bases and V 3 bases, and 5 bases lay outside the gene matches. The CDR3 consists of 15 residues. This sequence was found in a man aged 50-59 years in good health and CMV-seropositive. The V and J genes are TRBV27 and TRBJ1-5; TRBD1 agrees at 10 bases. The sequencing input was PBMCs. This CDR3 is CASSLTGTGVQPQHF. DNA for the CDR3: TGTGCCAGCAGTTTGACCGGGACAGGGGTTCAGCCCCAGCATTTT.